This is a list of T cell receptor beta chains from one sample in a study of CD8 T cells in Susac syndrome. Each CDR3 protein gets one entry after TCRdb re-called the immunoSEQ multiplex PCR reads with MiXCR. The sample has around 160,000 distinct CDR3 sequences, about 93% seen once. The sample comprised CD4+ T cells from PBMCs. The receptor set was obtained from a human donor in good health. The CDR3 runs from the conserved cysteine through the conserved F or W. D genes are given only for firm matches. Clone size is given for some rows only: seen once, a few or many times, or a class if the clone is expanded.

V	D	J	size	DNA	CDR3
TRBV20-1	-	TRBJ1-5	-	TGCAGTGCTAGTGGGCAGGAAAGTCAGCCCCAGCATTTT	CSASGQESQPQHF
TRBV24-1	-	TRBJ2-3	-	TGTGCCACCAGTGACCCTACAGGGTCGGGAGATACGCAGTATTTT	CATSDPTGSGDTQYF
TRBV7-2	-	TRBJ1-6	-	TGTGCCAGCAGCCAAAGGGACACTACACCCCTCCACTTT	CASSQRDTTPLHF
TRBV9	-	TRBJ2-7	-	TGTGCCAGCAGCCTCCGGGACACATCCTACGAGCAGTACTTC	CASSLRDTSYEQYF
TRBV12-3/TRBV12-4	-	TRBJ2-3	-	TGTGCCAGCAGTTCACGCAACACAGATACGCAGTATTTT	CASSSRNTDTQYF
TRBV7-2	-	TRBJ2-2	few	TGTGCCAGCAGACCGATAAGGGGAACCGGGGAGCTGTTTTTT	CASRPIRGTGELFF
TRBV19	-	TRBJ1-1	once	TGTGCCAGTAGCCGGACATCGAACACTGAAGCTTTCTTT	CASSRTSNTEAFF
TRBV5-4	-	TRBJ2-5	-	TGTGCCAGCAGCTTGACCCCCCTGTACCAAGAGACCCAGTACTTC	CASSLTPLYQETQYF
TRBV9	TRBD2	TRBJ2-5	-	TGTGCCAGCAGCAGAGAAGGGACTAGCGGGGAGACCCAGTACTTC	CASSREGTSGETQYF
TRBV19	-	TRBJ1-2	-	TGTGCCAGCAGGACATTTTACTATGGCTACACCTTC	CASRTFYYGYTF
TRBV11-2	TRBD1	TRBJ2-5	once	TGTGCCAGCAGCTTGGGGACAGGGGGGACCCAGTACTTC	CASSLGTGGTQYF
TRBV5-6	-	TRBJ2-1	-	TGTGCCAGCAGGAGGTATAGTAGCTTCAATGAGCAGTTCTTC	CASRRYSSFNEQFF
TRBV20-1	-	TRBJ1-1	-	TGCAGTGCTAGAGCCAGAAACACTGAAGCTTTCTTT	CSARARNTEAFF
TRBV21-1	-	TRBJ2-3	-	TGTGCCAGCAGCAAACCCCCTAGCGGGGGGATTGATACGCAGTATTTT	CASSKPPSGGIDTQYF
TRBV7-2	-	TRBJ2-3	-	TGTGCCAGCAGCTTATTACCGGGGGTTCGTACAAATACGCAGTATTTT	CASSLLPGVRTNTQYF
TRBV5-4	TRBD1	TRBJ2-5	once	TGTGCCAGCAGCTTGGAGGGGGCTAAAGAGACCCAGTACTTC	CASSLEGAKETQYF
TRBV12-3/TRBV12-4	-	TRBJ2-7	-	TGTGCCAGCAGTCTGGAGGCCGGGTACGAGCAGTACTTC	CASSLEAGYEQYF
TRBV7-9	-	TRBJ1-1	few	TGTGCCAGCAGCTTAAGGCAGGGTAACACTGAAGCTTTCTTT	CASSLRQGNTEAFF
TRBV7-9	-	TRBJ2-7	-	TGTGCCAGCAGCCCCGAGGGGGGAAAGGGGAAGTACTTC	CASSPEGGKGKYF
TRBV5-1	TRBD1	TRBJ2-1	-	TGCGCCAGCAGCCCGGGACAGGGGGCTTACAATGAGCAGTTCTTC	CASSPGQGAYNEQFF
TRBV6-5	TRBD1	TRBJ2-1	-	TGTGCCAGCAGTCTCCACAGGGGGCCCTACAATGAGCAGTTCTTC	CASSLHRGPYNEQFF
TRBV3-1	-	TRBJ1-5	few	TGTGCCAGCAGCCAAGATACCGGTGACCTTCGGCCCCAGCATTTT	CASSQDTGDLRPQHF
TRBV25-1	-	TRBJ1-2	-	TGTGCCAGCAGTGATGGGCAGGCGAGGGGCTACACCTTC	CASSDGQARGYTF
TRBV6-1	TRBD1	TRBJ2-7	-	TGTGCCACCACAAGGGGGGACAGGGACCACGAGCAGTACTTC	CATTRGDRDHEQYF
TRBV20-1	TRBD1	TRBJ1-6	-	TGCAGTGCTAGAGAGAGGACAGGGAATTCACCCCTCCACTTT	CSARERTGNSPLHF
TRBV27	-	TRBJ1-1	-	TGTGCCAGCAGTCCCTCGACCCAGATGGACACTGAAGCTTTCTTT	CASSPSTQMDTEAFF
TRBV3-1	-	TRBJ2-1	-	TGTGCCAGCAGCCAAAGACTAGAATCCATCAGGGAGCAGTTCTTC	CASSQRLESIREQFF
TRBV7-2	-	TRBJ1-2	-	TGTGCCAGCAGCTCCTCACCGGGGGGCTATGGCTACACCTTC	CASSSSPGGYGYTF
TRBV12-3/TRBV12-4	-	TRBJ2-4	-	TGTGCCAGCAGTGTGTGGGGCGACATTCAGTACTTC	CASSVWGDIQYF
TRBV6-5	-	TRBJ2-1	-	TGTGCCAGCAGATTAATTTGGGACAACTACTACAATGAGCAGTTCTTC	CASRLIWDNYYNEQFF
TRBV20-1	-	TRBJ1-1	-	TGCAGTGCTAGAGACCTAAGGAGGGGTGTGACTGAAGCTTTCTTT	CSARDLRRGVTEAFF
TRBV10-2	-	TRBJ2-2	-	TGCGCCAGCATGGGACTCCCCTTGAACACCGGGGAGCTGTTTTTT	CASMGLPLNTGELFF
TRBV6-1	-	TRBJ1-1	-	TGTGCCAGCAGGATACGTAACACTGAAGCTTTCTTT	CASRIRNTEAFF
TRBV12-3/TRBV12-4	-	TRBJ2-7	-	TGTGCCAGCAGTGGCCGGGACGGTTCCTACGAGCAGTACTTC	CASSGRDGSYEQYF
TRBV5-1	-	TRBJ2-1	few	TGCGCCAGCAGCCTACGACTAGACTCCTACAATGAGCAGTTCTTC	CASSLRLDSYNEQFF
TRBV7-9	-	TRBJ2-5	-	TGTGCCAGCAGCTTAAATCAGGGGCGGGAGACCCAGTACTTC	CASSLNQGRETQYF
TRBV20-1	TRBD2	TRBJ2-1	-	TGCAGTGCTAGAGATCAGCGGGGGGCCTCGTACAATGAGCAGTTCTTC	CSARDQRGASYNEQFF
TRBV12-3/TRBV12-4	TRBD2	TRBJ2-1	-	TGTGCCAGCACGCAGCGGGGGGCAGGTGCCTACAATGAGCAGTTCTTC	CASTQRGAGAYNEQFF
TRBV7-9	TRBD2	TRBJ2-7	once	TGTGCCAGCAGCTTACTAGCGGGGGCCACCAACGAGCAGTACTTC	CASSLLAGATNEQYF
TRBV5-1	-	TRBJ2-5	once	TGCGCCAGCAGCCTGTTAAGGGGGGTCCAAGAGACCCAGTACTTC	CASSLLRGVQETQYF
TRBV19	-	TRBJ2-5	-	TGTGCCAGTAGTATAGATCCGAGTGGGCACCTACTTCAAGAGACCCAGTACTTC	CASSIDPSGHLLQETQYF
TRBV12-3/TRBV12-4	-	TRBJ1-2	once	TGTGCCAGCACCTACTATCAGGGGATTGATGGCTACACCTTC	CASTYYQGIDGYTF
TRBV20-1	TRBD2	TRBJ2-7	-	TGCAGTGCCGCGGAGAGCGGGGGCCTATCCTACGAGCAGTACTTC	CSAAESGGLSYEQYF
TRBV5-4	TRBD1	TRBJ1-2	-	TGTGCCAGCAGCTCTGGGACAGACATTAACTATGGCTACACCTTC	CASSSGTDINYGYTF
TRBV4-2	TRBD2	TRBJ2-3	-	TGTGCCAGCAGCCTGATGGCGGGGGGGACGTTAAGAGATACGCAGTATTTT	CASSLMAGGTLRDTQYF
TRBV7-2	TRBD1	TRBJ1-1	-	TGTGCCAGCAGCTTCGGGACAGACACTGAAGCTTTCTTT	CASSFGTDTEAFF
TRBV7-8	-	TRBJ2-7	-	TGTGCCAGCAGTCGAGGTGTCAGGAGGGGGGCCCGTGAGCAGTACTTC	CASSRGVRRGAREQYF
TRBV9	-	TRBJ1-4	-	TGTGCCAGCAGCCCAAGGCCGGGTGAAAAACTGTTTTTT	CASSPRPGEKLFF
TRBV2	-	TRBJ1-4	-	TGTGCCAGCAGTGGGAACACTGATAATGAAAAACTGTTTTTT	CASSGNTDNEKLFF
TRBV5-4	-	TRBJ2-5	-	TGTGCCAGCAGCTTGGGTTCGGTAGGTGGAGAGACCCAGTACTTC	CASSLGSVGGETQYF
TRBV27	-	TRBJ2-7	-	TGTGCCAGCACTCCTCCGGGACGCCTTGTGGAGCAGTACTTC	CASTPPGRLVEQYF
TRBV12-3/TRBV12-4	TRBD1	TRBJ1-1	once	TGTGCCAGCAGCCAACCCCAGGGGGGAGCGAACACTGAAGCTTTCTTT	CASSQPQGGANTEAFF
TRBV19	TRBD1	TRBJ1-5	-	TGTGCCAGTACCGACAGGGGGAATAGCAATCAGCCCCAGCATTTT	CASTDRGNSNQPQHF